One sample yielded the 26 T cell receptor beta chains listed below, sequenced in a study of control samples from healthy donors and cancer patients. Here immunoSEQ multiplex PCR was the method, and the copy in TCRdb shows in-frame clones only, minus some. This table has roughly 130,000 clones, about 91% appearing once. Sequencing input: blood. The receptors were sampled from a man aged 18 to 29 in good health.

CDR3 in amino acids: CASSLGGSLSTDTQYF. Here the CDR3 DNA reads TGTGCCAGCAGCTTGGGGGGTAGCCTAAGCACAGATACGCAGTATTTT. The V and J genes are TRBV5-4 and TRBJ2-3; D gene uncertain. Trimming took off 0 bases at V and 0 bases at J, with 11 bases between the two ends. Germline V gives CDR1 SGHNT, CDR2 YYREEE (reference sequence). The CDR3 spans 16 residues.

The chain carries TRBV7-9 and TRBJ1-2; D is undetermined. Germline lookup yields CDR1 SEHNR and CDR2 FQNEAQ (reference sequence). Trimming pared 5 bases from V and 4 bases from J, leaving 14 bases between. The CDR3 consists of 14 residues. CDR3 DNA sequence: TGTGCCAGCAGCCCGTTCATGGCTGGCTATGGCTACACCTTC. It codes for CASSPFMAGYGYTF.

Written as DNA, the CDR3 is TGCAGTGCTAGTTCTCCGGGGGGCTATGGCTACACCTTC. Amino acid sequence: CSASSPGGYGYTF. The V and J genes are TRBV20-1 and TRBJ1-2; D may be TRBD1 (5 bases). Germline V gene data show CDR1 as DFQATT and CDR2 as SNEGSKA (reference sequence). This CDR3 is built from 13 residues. V was clipped by 3 bases and J by 4 bases, with 12 bases between them.

The gene calls are TRBV5-6 and TRBJ2-3; 10 bases agree with TRBD1. Germline CDR1 reads SGHDT; CDR2 reads YYEEEE. The CDR3 is 15 residues long. After removal of 4 bases from V and 7 bases from J, the junction contained 9 bases not matched to a gene. The CDR3 DNA is TGTGCCAGCAGCCCTGACAGGGGGCGAGGCTATACGCAGTATTTT. Its protein is CASSPDRGRGYTQYF.

Of note for this clone: The junction does not match germline at one end; this may be a read error. This chain joins TRBV19 and TRBJ1-1; weak D call: TRBD1 (5 bases). There are 14 residues in the CDR3. Germline values: CDR1 LNHDA, CDR2 SQIVND (reference sequence). The CDR3 DNA reads as TGTGCCAGTAGTATTCGTCCGGGGGTGACTGCAGCTTTCTTT. Amino acids: CASSIRPGVTAAFF.

This chain uses TRBV5-4 with TRBJ2-7, with 7 bases aligning to TRBD2. The CDR3 extends over 13 amino acids. Looked up from germline, CDR1 is SGHNT and CDR2 is YYREEE (reference sequence). V dropped 4 bases and J dropped 7; count of bases not matched to a gene: 8. CDR3 bases: TGTGCCAGCAGCCTCCGGGTCGGGGGGGAGCAGTACTTC. It codes for CASSLRVGGEQYF. The whole variable domain, remainder taken from reference TRBV5-4 and TRBJ2-7, is ETGVTQSPTHLIKTRGQQVTLRCSSQSGHNTVSWYQQALGQGPQFIFQYYREEENGRGNFPPRFSGLQFPNYSSELNVNALELDDSALYLCASSLRVGGEQYFGPGTRLTVT.

This chain joins TRBV5-1 and TRBJ2-3; 8 bases match TRBD2. The CDR3 spans 17 residues. The germline gives CDR1 SGHRS, CDR2 YFSETQ. V lost 2 bases to trimming and J lost 3 bases; unmatched junction nucleotides: 11. As DNA, the CDR3 is TGCGCCAGCAGCTTTGGAACGGGGGGGCCAGTAACAGATACGCAGTATTTT. Translating it yields CASSFGTGGPVTDTQYF.

The CDR3 sequence: CASSPTTGVYGYTF. CDR3 in DNA: TGTGCCAGCAGCCCCACTACAGGGGTCTATGGCTACACCTTC. The rearrangement joins TRBV7-9 to TRBJ1-2, with 7 bases lining up with TRBD1. After removal of 5 bases from V and 4 bases from J, the junction contained 7 bases not matched to a gene. The germline V gene encodes CDR1 SEHNR and CDR2 FQNEAQ (reference sequence). This CDR3 region has 14 residues.

The V and J genes are TRBV6-5 and TRBJ1-1; D might be TRBD1 (5 bases). The CDR3 runs to 16 residues. Germline lookup yields CDR1 MNHEY and CDR2 SVGAGI. The V and J ends lost 4 bases and 3 bases respectively, with 18 bases between them. In DNA, the CDR3 is TGTGCCAGCAGTTCCCCGGCGGGATCGGGGGACACTGAAGCTTTCTTT. This codes for CASSSPAGSGDTEAFF.

This clone has just a few counts. The rearrangement links TRBV19 to TRBJ2-4; 10 positions match TRBD2. The CDR3 runs 14 residues. From germline, CDR1 is LNHDA and CDR2 SQIVND (reference sequence). V was clipped by 5 bases and J by 4 bases; unmatched bases: 2. DNA for the CDR3: TGTGCCAGTAGTCCTAGCGGGGGTAAAAACATTCAGTACTTC. This gives the protein CASSPSGGKNIQYF.

The chain combines TRBV10-2 with TRBJ1-1; perhaps TRBD1 as D (6 bases). V lost 0 bases and J lost 4, with 15 bases in between. From germline, CDR1 is WSHSY and CDR2 SAAADI. The CDR3 is 16 amino acids. The DNA for the CDR3 is TGCGCCAGCAGTGAGTCCACAGGGCAGATGGGCACTGAAGCTTTCTTT. It yields the protein CASSESTGQMGTEAFF.

The V and J genes are TRBV7-2 and TRBJ1-5, with D hard to call. V lost 5 bases, J lost 3 bases, and 5 bases lay in between. The CDR3 sequence is 12 residues long. Germline V lookup: CDR1 SGHTA, CDR2 FQGNSA. CDR3 nucleotides: TGTGCCAGCAGCATCCTCAATCAGCCCCAGCATTTT. Its protein is CASSILNQPQHF.

The chain employs TRBV11-2 and TRBJ2-3, with a weak D call TRBD1 (6 bases). The germline gives CDR1 SGHAT, CDR2 FQNNGV. Trimming stripped 5 bases from V and 0 bases from J, with 9 bases between. CDR3 size: 14 residues. The CDR3 sequence: CASSDRSSTDTQYF. CDR3 DNA sequence: TGTGCCAGCAGCGACAGGAGTAGCACAGATACGCAGTATTTT.

The chain couples TRBV29-1 to TRBJ1-3, with TRBD1 as a possible D gene (5 bases). The V end lost 0 bases, the J end lost 5 bases, and 11 bases lay between the germline ends. The CDR3 loop spans 14 amino acids. Germline-derived CDR1 and CDR2 are SQVTM and ANQGSEA. The CDR3 sequence is CSVEEFQGRNTIYF. CDR3 DNA sequence: TGCAGCGTTGAAGAGTTCCAGGGAAGAAACACCATATATTTT.

The chain joins TRBV3-1 (or the pseudogene TRBV3-2) to TRBJ1-1; D remains unclear. Trimming left V 1 base short and J 0 bases short, with 3 bases between. This CDR3 has 13 amino acids. CDR1 is LGHDT, CDR2 YNNKEL, per germline (reference sequence). The CDR3 region is CASSQALNTEAFF. As DNA, the CDR3 is TGTGCCAGCAGCCAAGCTTTGAACACTGAAGCTTTCTTT.

This rearrangement joins TRBV5-1 to TRBJ1-2, with 8 bases identical to TRBD1. The CDR3 runs to 15 residues. With 0 bases clipped from V and 8 bases from J, the junction kept 9 bases outside the gene matches. In germline, CDR1 is SGHRS, CDR2 YFSETQ. The CDR3 region is CASSLGGRGQRGYTF. The CDR3 region has the DNA TGCGCCAGCAGCTTGGGCGGCAGGGGGCAGAGAGGCTACACCTTC.

The rearrangement uses TRBV2 and TRBJ1-2, with 9 bases identical to TRBD1. Germline CDR1 and CDR2: SNHLY and FYNNEI. The CDR3 spans 14 residues. The V and J ends lost 2 bases and 8 bases, in that order; junction bases with no gene match: 6. CDR3 bases: TGTGCCAGCAGTGAAATCACAGGGGGCGCCGGCTACACCTTC. Translating it yields CASSEITGGAGYTF.

J is TRBJ2-7 and V is TRBV3-1 (or the pseudogene TRBV3-2), with TRBD1 matching over 7 bases. The germline gives CDR1 LGHDT, CDR2 YNNKEL (reference sequence). This CDR3 region has 17 residues. The trim removed 3 bases at V and 0 bases at J, leaving 11 bases unmatched. CDR3 sequence reads: CASSHRLAGGFSYEQYF. The CDR3 nucleotides are TGTGCCAGCAGCCACCGCTTAGCAGGGGGATTCTCCTACGAGCAGTACTTC.

The chain couples TRBV6-6 to TRBJ2-7, with 8 positions matching TRBD2. The CDR3 totals 15 residues. The junction had 10 bases not matched to a gene; V was cut back by 8 bases and J by 1 base. The V gene's germline CDR1 is MNHNY and CDR2 SVGAGI (reference sequence). The CDR3 loop is CASLPWGGGSYEQYF. The DNA of the CDR3 is TGTGCCAGCCTCCCCTGGGGCGGGGGGTCCTACGAGCAGTACTTC.

The J gene is TRBJ1-1, the V gene TRBV3-1 (or the pseudogene TRBV3-2), with TRBD1 as a possible D gene (6 bases). Germline V gene sequence: CDR1 LGHDT, CDR2 YNNKEL (reference sequence). The CDR3 extends over 18 amino acids. V shed 1 base and J shed 1 base, with 19 bases lying between them. CDR3 sequence (DNA): TGTGCCAGCAGCCAAGTTGAGGGCAGGGGCTGGGGGAACACTGAAGCTTTCTTT. Its translation is CASSQVEGRGWGNTEAFF.

The chain is built from TRBV11-2 and TRBJ1-4; no firm D call. The V gene lost 2 bases and the J gene lost 2 bases, with 12 bases spanning the gap. CDR3 length: 16 amino acids. Germline CDR1 is SGHAT and CDR2 is FQNNGV. The CDR3 region is CASSLWLRGTNEKLFF. As DNA, the CDR3 is TGTGCCAGCAGCTTATGGTTACGGGGTACTAATGAAAAACTGTTTTTT.

The chain is built from TRBV14 and TRBJ1-1, with D maybe TRBD1 (5 bases). Germline CDR1 SGHDN, CDR2 FVKESK. V was shortened by 7 bases and J by 8 bases, with 17 bases between the two germline ends. There are 13 residues in the CDR3. CDR3 nucleotide sequence: TGTGCCAGCAATTTTGGGGGAGCGGCCGAAGCTTTCTTT. It is translated as CASNFGGAAEAFF. Full variable domain (rest looked up from reference TRBV14 and TRBJ1-1): EAGVTQFPSHSVIEKGQTVTLRCDPISGHDNLYWYRRVMGKEIKFLLHFVKESKQDESGMPNNRFLAERTGGTYSTLKVQPAELEDSGVYFCASNFGGAAEAFFGQGTRLTVV.

V and J are TRBV29-1 and TRBJ1-1, with 9 bases lining up with TRBD1. V lost 6 bases to trimming and J lost 5 bases; unmatched junction nucleotides: 7. The CDR3 extends over 13 amino acids. Germline V gene sequence: CDR1 SQVTM, CDR2 ANQGSEA. This CDR3 is CSVSQGARTEAFF. The CDR3 DNA follows: TGCAGCGTGTCACAGGGGGCAAGGACTGAAGCTTTCTTT. Filled out from reference TRBV29-1 and TRBJ1-1, the complete variable domain reads SAVISQKPSRDICQRGTSLTIQCQVDSQVTMMFWYRQQPGQSLTLIATANQGSEATYESGFVIDKFPISRPNLTFSTLTVSNMSPEDSSIYLCSVSQGARTEAFFGQGTRLTVV.

V gene TRBV5-1 combines with J gene TRBJ1-2; 11 bases are a match to TRBD1. Trimming cost V 4 bases and J 8 bases; bases outside gene matches: 4. From germline, CDR1 is SGHRS and CDR2 YFSETQ. This CDR3 is built from 13 residues. CDR3 DNA sequence: TGCGCCAGCAGCGTGGGACAGGGGGAGGGCTACACCTTC. It yields the protein CASSVGQGEGYTF.

The chain is built from TRBV7-9 and TRBJ2-2, with a possible D match to TRBD1 (5 bases). The germline gives CDR1 SEHNR, CDR2 FQNEAQ (reference sequence). V lost 5 bases to trimming and J lost 1 base, with 8 bases between them. CDR3 length: 14 residues. CDR3 nucleotides: TGTGCCAGCAGCCCACAGGTGAACACCGGGGAGCTGTTTTTT. Protein product: CASSPQVNTGELFF.

The rearrangement links TRBV6-5 to TRBJ1-3; no clear D gene. V was pared by 6 bases and J by 9 bases, with 15 bases between. The V gene's germline CDR1 is MNHEY and CDR2 SVGAGI. There are 13 residues in the CDR3. The CDR3 loop is CASRPDLPSTIYF. The CDR3 nucleotides read TGTGCCAGCAGGCCAGACCTCCCTAGCACCATATATTTT.